These T cell receptor beta chains were read from a single sample in a study of T-cell reconstitution after alpha-beta-depleted transplantation in children. Using its own MiXCR run on the PCR reads, TCRdb lists one record per CDR3 protein. Of hundreds of thousands of distinct CDR3 sequences listed, 10% were seen once; the top ten hold over 6%. Sequencing used PBMCs, obtained before TCRalphabeta/CD19-depleted stem cell transplant. Receptors originate from a boy under two years old with acute myeloid leukemia, due to receive a stem cell transplant. Each CDR3 is given with its conserved first and last residue. The D gene is left open where the match is weak. Clone size is stated in some rows and not others, as once, few, many or a class when expanded.

abundance	j_gene	v_gene	d_gene	CDR3aa	CDR3nt
few	TRBJ2-6	TRBV5-1	TRBD1	CASSWRTGYSSGANVLTF	TGCGCCAGCAGCTGGCGGACAGGGTACTCCTCTGGGGCCAACGTCCTGACTTTC
.	TRBJ2-1	TRBV27	.	CASSLSSSRVIEQFF	TGTGCCAGCAGTTTATCTAGTTCCAGGGTGATTGAGCAGTTCTTC
.	TRBJ2-4	TRBV27	.	CASSGQGGPKNIQYF	TGTGCCAGCAGTGGACAGGGAGGGCCCAAAAACATTCAGTACTTC
many	TRBJ2-5	TRBV11-2	.	CASSLWGNQETQYF	TGTGCCAGCAGCTTGTGGGGGAACCAAGAGACCCAGTACTTC
many	TRBJ2-5	TRBV5-1	.	CASSFDGTQYF	TGCGCCAGCAGCTTCGACGGGACCCAGTACTTC
many	TRBJ2-1	TRBV7-3	.	CASSLAVTGSNEQFF	TGTGCCAGCAGCTTGGCTGTGACGGGTTCTAATGAGCAGTTCTTC
many	TRBJ2-5	TRBV10-3	TRBD1	CAISGTAQETQYF	TGTGCCATCAGCGGGACAGCTCAAGAGACCCAGTACTTC
many	TRBJ2-5	TRBV6-1	.	CASSEAKETQYF	TGTGCCAGCAGTGAAGCGAAAGAGACCCAGTACTTC
many	TRBJ2-7	TRBV7-9	.	CASSLRVSYEQYF	TGTGCCAGCAGCCTCCGGGTCTCCTACGAGCAGTACTTC
many	TRBJ1-1	TRBV4-3	TRBD1	CASSPGTGGTEAFF	TGCGCCAGCAGCCCAGGGACAGGGGGCACTGAAGCTTTCTTT
.	TRBJ2-3	TRBV4-3	.	CASSQGPLAAFSTDTQYF	TGCGCCAGCAGCCAGGGGCCCTTAGCGGCCTTTAGCACAGATACGCAGTATTTT
many	TRBJ1-3	TRBV27	.	CASMGAAGNTIYF	TGTGCCAGCATGGGGGCGGCCGGAAACACCATATATTTT
many	TRBJ1-2	TRBV12-3/TRBV12-4	.	CASSFQPTPNYGYTF	TGTGCCAGCAGTTTTCAGCCCACCCCTAACTATGGCTACACCTTC
many	TRBJ2-1	TRBV12-3/TRBV12-4	.	CASTRVPNNEQFF	TGTGCCAGCACCCGGGTACCGAACAATGAGCAGTTCTTC
.	TRBJ1-5	TRBV20-1	.	CSARYVGKQPQHF	TGCAGTGCTAGATACGTTGGGAAACAGCCCCAGCATTTT
many	TRBJ2-5	TRBV2	.	CASTFMGVGETQYF	TGTGCCAGCACCTTTATGGGAGTGGGAGAGACCCAGTACTTC
many	TRBJ2-7	TRBV29-1	TRBD2	CSVEGEGRALPYEQYF	TGCAGCGTTGAAGGGGAGGGAAGGGCACTCCCCTACGAGCAGTACTTC
many	TRBJ1-2	TRBV7-9	.	CASSLVTVYGYTF	TGTGCCAGCAGCTTAGTAACCGTCTATGGCTACACCTTC
.	TRBJ2-1	TRBV6-2/TRBV6-3	.	CASSYEAHLDEQFF	TGTGCCAGCAGTTACGAGGCCCACTTGGATGAGCAGTTCTTC
many	TRBJ2-3	TRBV5-1	.	CASSLDRADTQYF	TGCGCCAGCAGCTTGGACAGGGCAGATACGCAGTATTTT
many	TRBJ2-3	TRBV4-2	TRBD2	CASSQDKGGGVGADTQYF	TGTGCCAGCAGCCAAGATAAGGGCGGGGGGGTTGGAGCGGATACGCAGTATTTT
.	TRBJ2-7	TRBV15	.	CATSRSETSYEQYF	TGTGCCACCAGCAGATCCGAAACATCCTACGAGCAGTACTTC
many	TRBJ2-7	TRBV28	.	CASSLPQSPYEQYF	TGTGCCAGCAGTTTACCACAGAGCCCCTACGAGCAGTACTTC
.	TRBJ2-7	TRBV2	TRBD1	CASNVVPGQTNMEQYF	TGTGCCAGCAACGTTGTTCCGGGACAGACTAATATGGAGCAGTACTTC
many	TRBJ1-2	TRBV29-1	.	CSVVRIHFSYGYTF	TGCAGCGTCGTTAGAATCCACTTCTCTTATGGCTACACCTTC
many	TRBJ2-3	TRBV5-1	.	CASSLFWTASTDTQYF	TGCGCCAGCAGCTTGTTTTGGACAGCTAGCACAGATACGCAGTATTTT
.	TRBJ2-2	TRBV4-1	TRBD2	CASSPPGLGGWELFF	TGCGCCAGCAGCCCCCCGGGACTAGGGGGATGGGAGCTGTTTTTT
many	TRBJ1-1	TRBV21-1	.	CASSKVHREKMNTEAFF	TGTGCCAGCAGCAAAGTCCACAGGGAGAAAATGAACACTGAAGCTTTCTTT
many	TRBJ2-3	TRBV9	TRBD2	CASSVVSGGGTDTQYF	TGTGCCAGCAGCGTAGTAAGCGGGGGGGGCACAGATACGCAGTATTTT
.	TRBJ1-3	TRBV18	TRBD1	CASSLRGPSSGNTIYF	TGTGCCAGCTCACTGAGGGGGCCCAGCTCTGGAAACACCATATATTTT
many	TRBJ2-3	TRBV5-1	TRBD1	CASSLGQGGADTQYF	TGCGCCAGCAGCTTGGGACAGGGGGGAGCAGATACGCAGTATTTT
many	TRBJ2-5	TRBV6-5	TRBD1	CASSYPTGNVGETQYF	TGTGCCAGCAGTTACCCGACAGGGAATGTGGGTGAGACCCAGTACTTC
few	TRBJ2-4	TRBV7-2	.	CASSKAEGKNIQYF	TGTGCCAGCAGTAAGGCAGAAGGCAAAAACATTCAGTACTTC
many	TRBJ2-2	TRBV4-3	.	CASSQNPGMNTGELFF	TGCGCCAGCAGCCAAAATCCGGGGATGAACACCGGGGAGCTGTTTTTT
few	TRBJ2-2	TRBV19	.	CASSIPLYTGELFF	TGTGCCAGTAGTATTCCTCTATACACCGGGGAGCTGTTTTTT
few	TRBJ2-7	TRBV7-9	.	CASSLSAGGREQYF	TGTGCCAGCAGCTTATCGGCGGGCGGGCGCGAGCAGTACTTC
many	TRBJ2-1	TRBV11-2	TRBD2	CASSPIAGLYNEQFF	TGTGCCAGCAGCCCTATAGCGGGGCTCTACAATGAGCAGTTCTTC
many	TRBJ2-3	TRBV20-1	.	CSARDARTDTQYF	TGCAGTGCTAGAGATGCTCGCACAGATACGCAGTATTTT
few	TRBJ1-5	TRBV6-1	TRBD1	CASSPWDSTYSNQPQHF	TGTGCCAGCAGCCCTTGGGACAGCACCTATAGCAATCAGCCCCAGCATTTT
few	TRBJ2-2	TRBV14	.	CASSDGRPNTGELFF	TGTGCCAGCAGCGACGGACGGCCGAACACCGGGGAGCTGTTTTTT
many	TRBJ2-5	TRBV7-3	.	CASSPRGGGETQYF	TGTGCCAGCAGCCCCCGTGGTGGCGGGGAGACCCAGTACTTC
many	TRBJ2-1	TRBV24-1	TRBD2	CATSDGTSGSNEQFF	TGTGCCACCAGTGATGGGACTAGCGGGAGCAATGAGCAGTTCTTC
.	TRBJ2-1	TRBV19	TRBD2	CASKRAGDTPYNEQFF	TGTGCCAGTAAAAGAGCGGGGGATACCCCCTACAATGAGCAGTTCTTC
many	TRBJ2-1	TRBV20-1	TRBD2	CSARDSAGLATYNEQFF	TGCAGTGCTAGAGATTCGGCAGGACTAGCGACCTACAATGAGCAGTTCTTC
many	TRBJ2-3	TRBV6-2/TRBV6-3	TRBD1	CASRRLRDRDEDTQYF	TGTGCCAGCAGAAGACTCCGGGACAGGGACGAAGATACGCAGTATTTT
many	TRBJ2-7	TRBV12-3/TRBV12-4	.	CASSFGGLPYEQYF	TGTGCCAGCAGTTTTGGGGGGCTCCCCTACGAGCAGTACTTC
many	TRBJ2-7	TRBV29-1	.	CSVGGRSSYEQYF	TGCAGCGTTGGGGGGCGTAGCTCCTACGAGCAGTACTTC
.	TRBJ2-1	TRBV20-1	.	CCARDLLALSYNEQFF	TGCTGTGCTAGAGATCTCCTAGCTCTCTCCTACAATGAGCAGTTCTTC
.	TRBJ2-7	TRBV28	.	CASSYNRPYEQYF	TGTGCCAGCAGTTACAACAGACCCTACGAGCAGTACTTC
few	TRBJ2-7	TRBV20-1	TRBD1	CSATTGTGGDYEQYF	TGCAGTGCTACCACCGGGACAGGGGGCGATTACGAGCAGTACTTC
many	TRBJ2-1	TRBV7-3	.	CASSLGGAIHEQFF	TGTGCCAGCAGCTTAGGGGGGGCCATTCATGAGCAGTTCTTC
many	TRBJ2-1	TRBV6-4	TRBD1	CASSDSTGGYNEQFF	TGTGCCAGCAGTGACTCGACAGGGGGCTACAATGAGCAGTTCTTC
.	TRBJ2-7	TRBV7-2	TRBD2	CASSPGLADTYEQYF	TGTGCCAGCAGCCCGGGACTAGCGGATACCTACGAGCAGTACTTC
many	TRBJ2-7	TRBV7-9	.	CASSPDQDTYEQYF	TGTGCCAGCAGCCCAGACCAGGATACCTACGAGCAGTACTTC